What follows describes a single TCR beta chain. The CDR3 length is 13 residues. After removal of 8 bases from V and 2 bases from J, the junction contained 7 bases not matched to a gene. Germline CDR1 is GTSNPN and CDR2 is SVGIG (reference sequence). The data were taken from a study of T cell changes during pregnancy in multiple sclerosis. The protocol was immunoSEQ multiplex PCR, while the TCRdb copy is restricted to in-frame clones and leaves out a portion. Of roughly 50,000 clones detected, around 92% appear once; the ten largest clones hold less than 0.3%. The sample here was CD4+ T cells from peripheral blood mononuclear cells, taken in the third trimester of pregnancy. The receptor was derived from a female donor with multiple sclerosis, enrolled in a pregnancy study. The V gene is TRBV30, the J gene TRBJ2-3, with 7 bases that match TRBD1. The CDR3 DNA follows: TGTGCCGGCAGACAGGGAATCACAGATACGCAGTATTTT. This sequence encodes CAGRQGITDTQYF.